The present T cell receptor beta chain was sequenced within a study of shared T cell receptors in the human thymus (dated by TCRdb to the early 2020s). With regard to the full study: The study examined how self-reactive, shared T-cell receptor alpha chains are generated in the human thymus.

As to this clone: Its antigen has not been determined. No base quality information exists; no much larger clone differs at one position.

Looking up the germline V gene yields CDR1 MNHNS and CDR2 SASEGT. Including cysteine and phenylalanine, the CDR3 has 16 amino acids. The DNA shown is the 48-base CDR3, in frame from base 1. A distance of 20 bases separates the germline ends of V and J, which lose 2 bases and 9 bases respectively. Library preparation employed the immunoSEQ multiplex PCR assay. TCRdb mirrors the immuneACCESS table, restricted to in-frame sequences. Some clones are absent from its copies; in checked studies, under half trace to an unresolved V gene, and the reason for the others is unknown. A total of hundreds of thousands of clones appear in this sample, 78% of them only once. 0.013% of the sample rests with the top ten. These data were also filed under a second study, of human thymus T cells. As noted in the second study: Donors were immunologically healthy infants undergoing open corrective cardiac surgery for congenital heart defects in Finland. Thymus tissue was obtained as surgical resects removed during corrective cardiac surgery. V and J gene segment usage appeared biased in both thymic and peripheral blood repertoires. The related research found that thymic TCR repertoires overlapped highly between unrelated individuals. The study used roughly eight infant thymus samples plus four related peripheral blood samples to characterize TCR alpha and beta repertoires. The cohort included about six male and two female infants, with donor ages spanning 7 to 244 days. Thymocytes were freed from the tissue by mechanical means and kept at -70 degrees C as pellets of roughly 8.5-30 million cells. A QIAsymphony instrument was used to extract genomic DNA from frozen cell pellets. The immunoSEQ multiplex PCR assay was used to amplify the TCRB and TCRAD loci from a standardized amount of quality-controlled genomic DNA. The amplicons covered the V(D)J region and were long enough to include the CDR3 and to identify the V and J genes. Amplicon sequencing was performed on an Illumina platform through the commercial immunoSEQ service. Primer bias and sequencing errors were corrected as previously described, and TCRAD and TCRB definitions were based on the IMGT database. Repertoires were analysed with immunoSEQ Analyzer 3.0 and VDJTools, covering basic statistics, V/J segment usage, diversity estimates, rarefaction and pairwise overlap. Diversity was estimated using the Chao1, ChaoE, Efron-Thisted, Shannon and inverse Simpson indices, and was also estimated on datasets down-sampled to the size of the smallest sample. Repertoire overlap was determined by strict matching of CDR3 nucleotide sequence, V gene and J gene, and Jaccard-based multidimensional scaling clustering was applied. On average, about 800,000 unique TCRB clonotypes were obtained from thymus samples, compared with approximately 84,000 from blood samples.

The rearrangement combines TRBV6-1 with TRBJ1-5; too little of a D gene remains to name it. Input material: thymocytes. The receptor was isolated from a boy under two years old with a congenital heart defect. Donor details come from another sample of the same person, matched by shared clones. CDR3 protein: CASSEKGGSGLGPQHF. The bases read TGTGCCAGCAGTGAAAAAGGTGGGAGTGGGTTGGGGCCCCAGCATTTT.